The 14 T cell receptor beta chains presented below share a single source sample, sequenced in a study of cytomegalovirus exposure and HLA in healthy donors. The PCR ran on 60 Vbeta and 13 Jbeta primers. Sequencing was performed with immunoSEQ multiplex PCR; in TCRdb, only in-frame clones are kept and a portion is missing. The table lists 150,000 to 200,000 clones, roughly 80% of them singletons. Sequencing input: PBMCs. The receptors were sampled from a woman between 50 and 59 years old in good health and CMV-seronegative.

This chain links TRBV14 with TRBJ2-1; D may be TRBD2 (6 bases). Per germline, CDR1 SGHDN and CDR2 FVKESK. V lost 1 base and J 15 bases, leaving 13 bases between the germline ends. There are 12 residues in the CDR3. The CDR3 coding sequence is TGTGCCAGCAGCCAAGTTAAGCTAGCGATGTTCTTC. Its protein is CASSQVKLAMFF.

The chain uses TRBV5-8 and TRBJ1-5, with D uncertain. The V gene's germline CDR1 is SGHTS and CDR2 YDEGEE. This CDR3 is built from 14 residues. The germline V and J ends were trimmed by 1 base and 4 bases, with 9 bases remaining between them. The chain's CDR3 is CASSLWVENQPQHF. In nucleotides, the CDR3 is TGTGCCAGCAGCTTGTGGGTGGAGAATCAGCCCCAGCATTTT.

This clone was observed once. V is TRBV6-5 and J is TRBJ1-4; D is undetermined. Germline-derived CDR1 and CDR2 are MNHEY and SVGAGI. Trimming cost V 4 bases and J 7 bases, with 13 bases left between them. CDR3 length: 14 residues. This CDR3 reads CASSSSGPGEKLFF. CDR3 coding DNA: TGTGCCAGCAGTTCCTCCGGTCCGGGTGAAAAACTGTTTTTT.

The rearrangement links TRBV9 to TRBJ1-2; TRBD1 aligns across 7 bases. The trim removed 4 bases at V and 6 bases at J, leaving 15 bases unmatched. Germline CDR1 SGDLS, CDR2 YYNGEE. This CDR3 region has 16 residues. As DNA, the CDR3 is TGTGCCAGCAGCCGGCCGGTGCAAGGGGGCCTGGATGGCTACACCTTC. It translates to CASSRPVQGGLDGYTF.

The chain couples TRBV7-9 to TRBJ2-3, with 12 bases aligning to TRBD2. The CDR3 covers 16 residues. V lost 3 bases, J lost 4 bases, and 5 bases stayed unmatched. Germline assignment: CDR1 SEHNR and CDR2 FQNEAQ (reference sequence). For the CDR3, the DNA is TGTGCCAGCAGCTTGCGACTAGCGGGAGTGTCAGATACGCAGTATTTT. This translates into CASSLRLAGVSDTQYF.

This clone showed up just a few times. The chain carries TRBV19 and TRBJ2-7; 9 nucleotides agree with TRBD2. Germline V gene lookup returns CDR1 LNHDA and CDR2 SQIVND (reference sequence). The CDR3 runs to 14 residues. The V segment lost 10 bases and the J segment 3 bases; nucleotides outside the gene matches: 10. This chain's CDR3 is CATSGSGRGYEQYF. The DNA for the CDR3 is TGTGCCACTTCCGGTAGCGGGAGAGGCTACGAGCAGTACTTC.

Comment on this clone: In the same sample, other DNA sequences code for this CDR3. The J gene is TRBJ1-1, the V gene TRBV7-3, with D perhaps matching TRBD1 (6 bases). The CDR3 spans 14 residues. V was trimmed by 2 bases and J by 5 bases, leaving 12 bases between them. The germline V gene has CDR1 SGHTA and CDR2 FQGTGA. CDR3: CASSLQGLGTEAFF. CDR3 in DNA: TGTGCCAGCAGCTTACAGGGGTTGGGTACTGAAGCTTTCTTT.

This chain joins TRBV19 and TRBJ1-2; 9 bases match TRBD1. The J segment lost 8 bases and the V segment lost 5 bases, leaving 6 bases of the junction unmatched. Per germline, CDR1 LNHDA and CDR2 SQIVND (reference sequence). CDR3 size: 13 residues. CDR3 amino acids: CASSRATGGGYTF. For the CDR3, the DNA is TGTGCCAGTAGTCGGGCGACAGGGGGAGGCTACACCTTC.

Comment on this clone: Other nucleotide sequences from this sample produce the same CDR3. The rearrangement joins TRBV5-5 to TRBJ1-2; 7 nucleotides agree with TRBD1. V shed 0 bases and J 2 bases; nucleotides not matched to a gene: 1. CDR1 SGHKS and CDR2 YYEKEE come from the germline V gene (reference sequence). There are 14 residues in the CDR3. As DNA, the CDR3 is TGTGCCAGCAGCTTGGGGACAGGAAACTATGGCTACACCTTC. Translated, it gives CASSLGTGNYGYTF.

This chain connects TRBV28 to TRBJ1-2, with D possibly matching TRBD1 (6 bases). CDR3 length equals 14 residues. V dropped 6 bases and J dropped 0 bases, with 11 bases sitting between them. Germline assignment: CDR1 MDHEN and CDR2 SYDVKM. CDR3 DNA: TGTGCCAGCAGGACAGGAGTGACTAACTATGGCTACACCTTC. Protein sequence: CASRTGVTNYGYTF.

This clone has a handful of counts. The chain links TRBV6-5 to TRBJ2-1, with 8 bases aligning to TRBD2. CDR3 length equals 15 residues. The germline CDR1 and CDR2 sequences are MNHEY and SVGAGI. V shed 7 bases and J 4 bases; nucleotides not matched to a gene: 9. CDR3 protein: CASIPGGGSYNEQFF. CDR3 DNA: TGTGCCAGCATCCCCGGCGGGGGGTCGTACAATGAGCAGTTCTTC.

This chain connects TRBV6-1 to TRBJ2-7; D is perhaps TRBD2 (6 bases). In germline, CDR1 is MNHNS, CDR2 SASEGT. Trimming removed 5 bases at V and 6 bases at J, with 20 bases between. The CDR3 totals 15 residues. CDR3: CASSSPVGGNTEQYF. The CDR3 bases are TGTGCCAGCAGTTCCCCGGTGGGGGGAAATACCGAGCAGTACTTC.

This chain links TRBV29-1 with TRBJ2-5; no reliable D call. The germline V gene encodes CDR1 SQVTM and CDR2 ANQGSEA. The V gene lost 5 bases and the J gene lost 2 bases, with 12 bases spanning the gap. There are 13 residues in the CDR3. CDR3 sequence reads: CSVTDRVQETQYF. CDR3 coding DNA: TGCAGCGTTACCGATCGGGTACAAGAGACCCAGTACTTC.

The V gene is TRBV28, the J gene TRBJ1-1; the D is unclear. V was trimmed by 4 bases and J by 6 bases, leaving 9 bases between them. Per germline, CDR1 MDHEN and CDR2 SYDVKM. The CDR3 has 12 amino acids. CDR3: CASSSVTPEAFF. The DNA of the CDR3 is TGTGCCAGCAGTTCCGTGACACCTGAAGCTTTCTTT.